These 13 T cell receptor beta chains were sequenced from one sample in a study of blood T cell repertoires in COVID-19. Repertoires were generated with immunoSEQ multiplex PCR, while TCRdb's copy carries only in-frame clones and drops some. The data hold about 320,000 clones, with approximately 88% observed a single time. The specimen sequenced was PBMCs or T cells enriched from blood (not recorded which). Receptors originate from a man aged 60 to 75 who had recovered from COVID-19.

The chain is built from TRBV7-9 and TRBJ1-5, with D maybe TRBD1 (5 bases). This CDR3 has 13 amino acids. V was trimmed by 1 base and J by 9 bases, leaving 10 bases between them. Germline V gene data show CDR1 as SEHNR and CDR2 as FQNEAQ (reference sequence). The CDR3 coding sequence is TGTGCCAGCAGCTTAGAAGGGCAGGGGCCCCAGCATTTT. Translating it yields CASSLEGQGPQHF.

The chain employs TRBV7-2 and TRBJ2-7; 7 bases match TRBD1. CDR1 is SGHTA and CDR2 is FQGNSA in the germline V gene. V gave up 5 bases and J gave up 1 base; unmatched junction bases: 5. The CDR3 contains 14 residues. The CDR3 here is CASSPRDSSYEQYF. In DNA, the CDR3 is TGTGCCAGCAGCCCAAGGGACAGTTCCTACGAGCAGTACTTC.

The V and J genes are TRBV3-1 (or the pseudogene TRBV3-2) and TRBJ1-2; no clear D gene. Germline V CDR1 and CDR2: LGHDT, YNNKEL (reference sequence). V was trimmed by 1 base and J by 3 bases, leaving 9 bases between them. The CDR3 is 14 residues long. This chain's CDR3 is CASSQGGGHYGYTF. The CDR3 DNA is TGTGCCAGCAGCCAAGGGGGAGGCCACTATGGCTACACCTTC.

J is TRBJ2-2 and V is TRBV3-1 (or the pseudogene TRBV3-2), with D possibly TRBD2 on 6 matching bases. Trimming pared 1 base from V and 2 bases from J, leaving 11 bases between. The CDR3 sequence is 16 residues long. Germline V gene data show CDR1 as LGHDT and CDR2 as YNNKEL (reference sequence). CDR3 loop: CASSQGVAGNTGELFF. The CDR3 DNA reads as TGTGCCAGCAGCCAAGGAGTGGCGGGAAACACCGGGGAGCTGTTTTTT.

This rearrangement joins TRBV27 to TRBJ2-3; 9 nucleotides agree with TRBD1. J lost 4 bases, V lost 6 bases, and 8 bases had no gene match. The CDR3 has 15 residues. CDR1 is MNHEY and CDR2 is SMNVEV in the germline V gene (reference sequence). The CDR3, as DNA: TGTGCCAGCAGCAGGACAGGGGCATTTGCAGATACGCAGTATTTT. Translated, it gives CASSRTGAFADTQYF.

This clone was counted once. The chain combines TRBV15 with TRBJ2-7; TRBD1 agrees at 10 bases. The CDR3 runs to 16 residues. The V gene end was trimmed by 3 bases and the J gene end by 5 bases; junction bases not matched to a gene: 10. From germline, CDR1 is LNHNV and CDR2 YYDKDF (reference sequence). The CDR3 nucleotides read TGTGCCACCAGCAGCCCCCCAGGGACAGGGGCCCACGAGCAGTACTTC. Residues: CATSSPPGTGAHEQYF.

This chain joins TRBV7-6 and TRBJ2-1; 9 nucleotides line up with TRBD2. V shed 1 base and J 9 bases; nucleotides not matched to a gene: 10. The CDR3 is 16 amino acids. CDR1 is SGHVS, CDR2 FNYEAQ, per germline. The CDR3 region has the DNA TGTGCCAGCAGCTTAGGGGGCGGGAGGGCCTTGAGTGAGCAGTTCTTC. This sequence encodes CASSLGGGRALSEQFF.

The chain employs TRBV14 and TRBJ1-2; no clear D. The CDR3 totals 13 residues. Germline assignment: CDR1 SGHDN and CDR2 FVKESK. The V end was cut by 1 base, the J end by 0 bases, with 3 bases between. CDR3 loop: CASSQGANYGYTF. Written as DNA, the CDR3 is TGTGCCAGCAGCCAAGGAGCTAACTATGGCTACACCTTC.

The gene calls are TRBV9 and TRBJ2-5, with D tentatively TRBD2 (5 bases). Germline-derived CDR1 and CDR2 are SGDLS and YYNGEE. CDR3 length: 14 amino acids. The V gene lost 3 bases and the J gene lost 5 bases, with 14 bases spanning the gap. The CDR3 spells CASSAELVEETQYF. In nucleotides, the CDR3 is TGTGCCAGCAGCGCCGAACTAGTGGAGGAGACCCAGTACTTC.

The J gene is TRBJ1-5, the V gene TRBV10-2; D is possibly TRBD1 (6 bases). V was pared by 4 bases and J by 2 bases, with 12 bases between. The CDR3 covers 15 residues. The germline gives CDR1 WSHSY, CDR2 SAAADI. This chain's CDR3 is CASSVGGAGNQPQHF. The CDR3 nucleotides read TGCGCCAGCAGTGTAGGGGGTGCGGGCAATCAGCCCCAGCATTTT.

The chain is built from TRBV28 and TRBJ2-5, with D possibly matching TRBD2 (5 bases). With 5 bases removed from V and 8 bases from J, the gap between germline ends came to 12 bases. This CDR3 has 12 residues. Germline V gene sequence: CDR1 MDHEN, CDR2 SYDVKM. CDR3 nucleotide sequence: TGTGCCAGCAGTCGGGATAGGAGCACCCAGTACTTC. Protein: CASSRDRSTQYF.

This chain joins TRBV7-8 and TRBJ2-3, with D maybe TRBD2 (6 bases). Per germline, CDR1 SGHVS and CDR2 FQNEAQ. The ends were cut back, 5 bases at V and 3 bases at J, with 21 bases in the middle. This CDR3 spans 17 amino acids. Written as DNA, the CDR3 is TGTGCCAGCAGCCTGGACTACGGTGATATTGGGACAGATACGCAGTATTTT. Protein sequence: CASSLDYGDIGTDTQYF.

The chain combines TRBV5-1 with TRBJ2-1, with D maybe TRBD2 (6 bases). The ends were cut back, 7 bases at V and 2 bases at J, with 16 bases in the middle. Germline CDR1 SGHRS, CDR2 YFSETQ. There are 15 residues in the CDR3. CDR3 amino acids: CASGTTEGTYNEQFF. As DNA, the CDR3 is TGCGCCAGCGGCACGACGGAGGGGACCTACAATGAGCAGTTCTTC.